These 22 T cell receptor beta chains share one sample of origin, sequenced in a study of blood T cells in healthy people across ages. The authors ran a second PCR of roughly 6 to 12 cycles using a sample-barcoded 5' primer and a J-beta primer mix. MiXCR was run by TCRdb on the 5' RACE reads, yielding one entry per CDR3 protein. The sample yields 550,000 to 600,000 distinct CDR3 sequences, 25% to 30% seen once. The sample consisted of blood. These receptors all come from a woman aged 70-85 years in good health.

V gene TRBV21-1 combines with J gene TRBJ2-7; the D call in the table, TRBD1, was not verified against the DNA. TRBV21-1 is designated a pseudogene. The CDR3 consists of 13 residues. Written as DNA, the CDR3 is TGTGCCAGCAGCAACGGTGACAGCCACGAGCAGTACTTC. Residues: CASSNGDSHEQYF.

The chain is built from TRBV9 and TRBJ2-5; 8 bases match TRBD1. The CDR3 is 16 residues long. V lost 0 bases and J lost 2; bases outside the gene matches: 6. Germline V CDR1 and CDR2: SGDLS, YYNGEE. In nucleotides, the CDR3 is TGTGCCAGCAGCGTAGCTACAGGGGGATCGCAAGAGACCCAGTACTTC. It translates to CASSVATGGSQETQYF.

The gene calls are TRBV20-1 and TRBJ2-1; 7 bases line up with TRBD1. The end of the DNA aligns better with TRBJ2-5, so the J call may be wrong. Germline V gene lookup returns CDR1 DFQATT and CDR2 SNEGSKA (reference sequence). This CDR3 is built from 13 residues. DNA of the CDR3: TGCAGTGCTAGACGGGGACAGCAAGAGACCCAGTACTTC. This codes for CSARRGQQETQYF.

This rearrangement joins TRBV9 to TRBJ1-5, with D possibly matching TRBD1 (6 bases). Germline values: CDR1 SGDLS, CDR2 YYNGEE. Deletions cut 3 bases from V and 7 bases from J, with 17 bases between. The CDR3 runs to 15 residues. CDR3 sequence reads: CASSDGGEGGQPQHF. CDR3 sequence (DNA): TGTGCCAGCAGCGACGGGGGGGAAGGGGGACAGCCCCAGCATTTT.

The chain couples TRBV4-1 to TRBJ1-2; 8 bases are a match to TRBD1. The V gene end was trimmed by 0 bases and the J gene end by 8 bases; junction bases not matched to a gene: 11. The CDR3 is 16 amino acids. CDR1 and CDR2 (germline): MGHRA, YSYEKL. The CDR3 nucleotides read TGCGCCAGCAGCCAAGATTGGGGCAGGGGGCTTTGGGGCTACACCTTC. Protein: CASSQDWGRGLWGYTF.

The chain combines TRBV6-2 or TRBV6-3 with TRBJ2-5; 8 positions match TRBD2. The CDR3 is made up of 15 amino acids. CDR1 and CDR2 from the germline V gene are MNHEY and SVGEGT. V was pared by 7 bases and J by 2 bases, with 9 bases of the junction left unmatched. CDR3 loop: CASNFGGAGQETQYF. In nucleotides, the CDR3 is TGTGCCAGCAATTTCGGGGGGGCCGGACAAGAGACCCAGTACTTC.

In this sample, this clonotype turned up a few times. This CDR3 reads CASSVRDKETQYF. Here the CDR3 DNA reads TGTGCCAGCAGCGTACGGGACAAGGAGACCCAGTACTTC. The chain uses TRBV9 and TRBJ2-5, with TRBD1 as a possible D gene (6 bases). Germline V gives CDR1 SGDLS, CDR2 YYNGEE. V was trimmed by 1 base and J by 5 bases, leaving 9 bases between them. This CDR3 spans 13 amino acids.

The chain carries TRBV29-1 and TRBJ1-4; unclear D gene. Per germline, CDR1 SQVTM and CDR2 ANQGSEA. This CDR3 spans 13 amino acids. The ends were cut back, 0 bases at V and 8 bases at J, with 10 bases in the middle. The DNA for the CDR3 is TGCAGCGTTGAAGATCTCGCGGGGGAAAAACTGTTTTTT. Its protein product is CSVEDLAGEKLFF.

This clonotype was detected a few times. The chain carries TRBV29-1 and TRBJ2-7; no reliable D call. Germline assignment: CDR1 SQVTM and CDR2 ANQGSEA. The ends were cut back, 5 bases at V and 7 bases at J, with 15 bases in the middle. This CDR3 has 12 residues. The CDR3 DNA reads TGCAGCGTTAAGCCTCACAGTGGGGAGCAGTACTTC. The encoded protein is CSVKPHSGEQYF.

This sequence joins TRBV7-2 and TRBJ2-5; 7 bases map to TRBD1. The V and J ends lost 4 bases and 3 bases, in that order; junction bases with no gene match: 11. The length of the CDR3 is 16 residues. Per germline, CDR1 SGHTA and CDR2 FQGNSA. The chain's CDR3 is CASSSQPRGRKETQYF. The CDR3, as DNA: TGTGCCAGCAGCTCCCAACCTAGGGGGCGAAAAGAGACCCAGTACTTC. The full variable domain, in which reference TRBV7-2 and TRBJ2-5 provide the parts outside the CDR3, is GAGVSQSPSNKVTEKGKDVELRCDPISGHTALYWYRQSLGQGLEFLIYFQGNSAPDKSGLPSDRFSAERTGGSVSTLTIQRTQQEDSAVYLCASSSQPRGRKETQYFGPGTRLLVL.

In its sample, this clonotype was seen a few times. The CDR3, as DNA: TGCAGCGTCAGGACAGTCTTATCCCTTGTCCAAGAGACCCAGTACTTC. Its protein product is CSVRTVLSLVQETQYF. The chain is built from TRBV29-1 and TRBJ2-5; possibly TRBD1 for D (6 bases). The CDR3 spans 16 residues. V lost 6 bases and J lost 1, with 21 bases in between. CDR1 and CDR2 (germline): SQVTM, ANQGSEA.

The chain combines TRBV7-2 with TRBJ2-5, with D tentatively TRBD2 (7 bases). The J call may be mistaken, given a closer DNA end match to TRBJ2-1. Germline loops: CDR1 SGHTA, CDR2 FQGNSA. The CDR3 is made up of 13 amino acids. CDR3 sequence (DNA): TGTGCCGGGGGGGGCAACTTTCACAATGAGCAGTTCTTC. It translates to CAGGGNFHNEQFF.

This clonotype showed up just a few times. This chain uses TRBV7-9 with TRBJ2-4; 9 positions match TRBD1. After removal of 5 bases from V and 2 bases from J, the junction contained 4 bases not matched to a gene. CDR3 size: 15 residues. Germline loops: CDR1 SEHNR, CDR2 FQNEAQ (reference sequence). CDR3 in amino acids: CASSATGGPKNIQYF. The DNA of the CDR3 is TGTGCCAGCAGCGCCACAGGGGGCCCCAAAAACATTCAGTACTTC. Complete variable domain (other parts from reference TRBV7-9 and TRBJ2-4): DTGVSQNPRHKITKRGQNVTFRCDPISEHNRLYWYRQTLGQGPEFLTYFQNEAQLEKSRLLSDRFSAERPKGSFSTLEIQRTEQGDSAMYLCASSATGGPKNIQYFGAGTRLSVL.

This chain joins TRBV29-1 and TRBJ2-3; 8 bases are a match to TRBD2. After removal of 7 bases from V and 4 bases from J, the junction contained 13 bases not matched to a gene. The CDR3 extends over 15 amino acids. Per the germline V gene, CDR1 is SQVTM and CDR2 is ANQGSEA. The CDR3 sequence is CSAPGTRGFADTQYF. CDR3 nucleotides: TGCAGCGCCCCCGGGACTAGAGGTTTCGCAGATACGCAGTATTTT.

This clonotype was seen a handful of times. The chain carries TRBV12-3 or TRBV12-4 and TRBJ2-1; a weak D match, TRBD1 (5 bases). The CDR3 loop spans 16 amino acids. V shed 7 bases and J shed 0 bases, with 16 bases lying between them. The CDR3 DNA is TGTGCCAGCATAGGGGCGCAAACACTCTCCTACAATGAGCAGTTCTTC. As protein: CASIGAQTLSYNEQFF.

This clonotype appeared a few times. V usage is TRBV27 and J usage is TRBJ2-2; no clear D gene. V was trimmed by 0 bases and J by 6 bases, leaving 8 bases between them. The CDR3 totals 14 residues. Germline lookup yields CDR1 MNHEY and CDR2 SMNVEV (reference sequence). This chain's CDR3 is CASSLSNPAGELFF. CDR3 nucleotide sequence: TGTGCCAGCAGTTTATCCAATCCGGCCGGGGAGCTGTTTTTT.

In this sample, this clonotype turned up a few times. V is TRBV20-1 and J is TRBJ2-2; D gene uncertain. Between the trimmed V and J ends, which lost 3 bases and 6 bases, there was a span of 8 bases. The CDR3 runs to 12 residues. In germline, CDR1 is DFQATT, CDR2 SNEGSKA (reference sequence). CDR3 nucleotide sequence: TGCAGTGCTAGTGACAAACCCGGGGAGCTGTTTTTT. Translating gives CSASDKPGELFF.

The J gene is TRBJ2-1, the V gene TRBV30, with 7 positions matching TRBD2. Trimming took 0 bases from V and 7 from J; bases not matched to a gene: 6. The CDR3 has 14 amino acids. Germline V gene lookup returns CDR1 GTSNPN and CDR2 SVGIG (reference sequence). The CDR3 here is CAWSVLGLGNEQFF. CDR3 bases: TGTGCCTGGAGTGTTCTCGGACTAGGGAATGAGCAGTTCTTC.

As regards this clonotype: The junction departs from germline at one end; a sequencing error may be responsible. The chain carries TRBV10-3 and TRBJ2-5, with 8 bases identical to TRBD1. Judging by the DNA end, TRBJ2-1 fits better; the J call may be wrong. CDR3 size: 14 residues. The germline CDR1 and CDR2 sequences are ENHRY and SYGVKD. CDR3: CAISPRTGYSEQFF. DNA of the CDR3: TGTGCCATCAGTCCCCGGACAGGGTACAGTGAGCAGTTCTTC.

This rearrangement joins TRBV29-1 to TRBJ2-1, with 9 bases aligning to TRBD1. There are 13 residues in the CDR3. CDR1 is SQVTM and CDR2 is ANQGSEA in the germline V gene. The CDR3 loop is CRAGTGINSEQFF. The CDR3 DNA reads as TGCAGAGCCGGGACAGGGATAAACAGTGAGCAGTTCTTC.

This clonotype has more than one count but fewer than ten. The V and J genes are TRBV3-1 and TRBJ2-1, with 11 bases fitting TRBD2. Per germline, CDR1 LGHDT and CDR2 YNNKEL (reference sequence). This CDR3 is built from 14 residues. The V segment lost 6 bases and the J segment 6 bases; nucleotides outside the gene matches: 4. DNA of the CDR3: TGTGCCAGCAGAGACACTAGCGGGGGCAATGAGCAGTTCTTC. Its translation is CASRDTSGGNEQFF.

The chain links TRBV24-1 to TRBJ2-3, with D possibly being TRBD1 (5 bases). The CDR3 totals 15 residues. V lost 6 bases to trimming and J lost 2 bases, with 14 bases between them. Germline CDR1 KGHDR, CDR2 SFDVKD. The CDR3 DNA follows: TGTGCCACCAGTTACGGCAGGGATTACACAGATACGCAGTATTTT. Protein: CATSYGRDYTDTQYF.